The next 6 T cell receptor beta chains were all read from a single sample in a study of control samples from healthy donors and cancer patients. Data came from immunoSEQ multiplex PCR; TCRdb stores just in-frame clones and leaves some out. Among about 250,000 clones, more than 65% were seen once, and the ten largest hold more than 10%. The sequenced material came from PBMCs. The origin of the receptors is a woman in her sixties or seventies with lung cancer.

The chain is built from TRBV3-1 (or the pseudogene TRBV3-2) and TRBJ1-4; 7 nucleotides match TRBD1. The trim removed 5 bases at V and 8 bases at J, leaving 17 bases unmatched. Germline CDR1 LGHDT, CDR2 YNNKEL (reference sequence). The CDR3 is made up of 17 amino acids. CDR3 sequence (DNA): TGTGCCAGCAGCGAGGAAAATACTCGACAGGGAAGGGAAAAACTGTTTTTT. Its protein is CASSEENTRQGREKLFF.

This clone was seen at least ten times. This sequence joins TRBV24-1 and TRBJ2-2, with TRBD1 matching 9 bases. The CDR3 consists of 13 residues. From germline, CDR1 is KGHDR and CDR2 SFDVKD. The junction had 6 bases not matched to a gene; V was cut back by 10 bases and J by 7 bases. CDR3 coding DNA: TGTGCCACTAGGGACAGGGTCATCGGGGAGCTGTTTTTT. Translated, it gives CATRDRVIGELFF.

This clone was seen only once. This rearrangement joins TRBV25-1 to TRBJ2-1; 12 bases map to TRBD1. The germline V gene encodes CDR1 MGHDK and CDR2 SYGVNS. The junction had 12 bases not matched to a gene; V was cut back by 8 bases and J by 10 bases. This CDR3 has 15 residues. The CDR3 sequence: CASSHPGQGAKEQFF. The DNA for the CDR3 is TGTGCCAGCTCACACCCGGGACAGGGGGCGAAAGAGCAGTTCTTC. The whole variable domain, remainder taken from reference TRBV25-1 and TRBJ2-1, is EADIYQTPRYLVIGTGKKITLECSQTMGHDKMYWYQQDPGMELHLIHYSYGVNSTEKGDLSSESTVSRIRTEHFPLTLESARPSHTSQYLCASSHPGQGAKEQFFGPGTRLTVL.

The gene calls are TRBV12-3 or TRBV12-4 and TRBJ1-5; D may be TRBD1 (6 bases). The ends were cut back, 7 bases at V and 3 bases at J, with 10 bases in the middle. The CDR3 spans 13 residues. CDR3 in DNA: TGTGCCAGCATGGGGGGCACCAATCAGCCCCAGCATTTT. This encodes CASMGGTNQPQHF.

J is TRBJ2-7 and V is TRBV5-1, with 7 bases lining up with TRBD1. The CDR3 totals 15 residues. J gave up 3 bases and V 0 bases, and 6 bases lay outside the gene matches. Germline lookup yields CDR1 SGHRS and CDR2 YFSETQ. Here the CDR3 DNA reads TGCGCCAGCAGCTTGGCCGACTCAGGGGGCTACGAGCAGTACTTC. This encodes CASSLADSGGYEQYF. Full variable domain (remainder filled in from reference TRBV5-1 and TRBJ2-7): KAGVTQTPRYLIKTRGQQVTLSCSPISGHRSVSWYQQTPGQGLQFLFEYFSETQRNKGNFPGRFSGRQFSNSRSEMNVSTLELGDSALYLCASSLADSGGYEQYFGPGTRLTVT.

The chain recombines TRBV2 with TRBJ2-1; unclear D gene. Looked up from germline, CDR1 is SNHLY and CDR2 is FYNNEI. This CDR3 contains 14 residues. Trimming stripped 6 bases from V and 6 bases from J, with 15 bases between. The CDR3: CASSPLGSGNEQFF. The CDR3, as DNA: TGTGCCAGCAGCCCCCTTGGGTCGGGCAATGAGCAGTTCTTC.